The 28 T cell receptor beta chains below all came from one sample that was sequenced in a study of CD8 T cells in ankylosing spondylitis. Notes on the study in general: There was a TCR beta motif, made of several highly homologous variants, that appeared characteristic of ankylosing spondylitis blood.

No antigens are known for them. In TCRdb, the 5' RACE reads were re-called with MiXCR into one record per CDR3 protein. The sample has hundreds of thousands of distinct CDR3 sequences; around 16% are singletons. Sequenced material: blood, either unsorted or a sorted T cell fraction (not recorded which). The receptors originated from a male donor with ankylosing spondylitis.

The V and J genes are TRBV28 and TRBJ2-1, with 7 nucleotides matching TRBD2. Germline V gene sequence: CDR1 MDHEN, CDR2 SYDVKM. This CDR3 spans 17 amino acids. Trimming at V came to 2 bases and at J to 2 bases, leaving 9 bases not matched to a gene. The CDR3 is CASSLLLASNPYNEQFF. Here the CDR3 DNA reads TGTGCCAGCAGTTTACTACTAGCGAGTAACCCCTACAATGAGCAGTTCTTC.

This clonotype appeared many times. The chain links TRBV5-1 to TRBJ1-1; D ambiguous. Trimming cost V 1 base and J 0 bases, with 7 bases left between them. The germline V gene has CDR1 SGHRS and CDR2 YFSETQ. The CDR3 is 14 amino acids. The CDR3 reads CASSLWELNTEAFF. In nucleotides, the CDR3 is TGCGCCAGCAGCTTGTGGGAGTTGAACACTGAAGCTTTCTTT.

This clonotype was observed a few times. This rearrangement joins TRBV11-2 to TRBJ1-1, with D perhaps TRBD1 (5 bases). With 5 bases removed from V and 2 bases from J, the gap between germline ends came to 12 bases. Germline assignment: CDR1 SGHAT and CDR2 FQNNGV. CDR3 length: 14 amino acids. CDR3 region: CASSPAGLNTEAFF. CDR3 DNA sequence: TGTGCCAGCAGCCCTGCAGGGCTTAACACTGAAGCTTTCTTT.

This chain uses TRBV2 with TRBJ2-7; weak D call: TRBD2 (6 bases). With 6 bases removed from V and 2 bases from J, the gap between germline ends came to 11 bases. Germline V gene lookup returns CDR1 SNHLY and CDR2 FYNNEI. The CDR3 is 13 residues long. The CDR3: CASRGGATYEQYF. In nucleotides, the CDR3 is TGTGCCAGCAGGGGCGGGGCGACCTACGAGCAGTACTTC.

The V call is TRBV11-2, the J call TRBJ2-1, with TRBD2 identical over 10 bases. CDR1 is SGHAT, CDR2 FQNNGV, per germline. V gave up 4 bases and J gave up 3 bases; unmatched junction bases: 6. The CDR3 length is 16 residues. CDR3 coding DNA: TGTGCCAGCAGCTCGCTAAGCGGGAGGGACTACAATGAGCAGTTCTTC. It translates to CASSSLSGRDYNEQFF. The variable domain in full, completed from reference TRBV11-2 and TRBJ2-1, reads EAGVAQSPRYKIIEKRQSVAFWCNPISGHATLYWYQQILGQGPKLLIQFQNNGVVDDSQLPKDRFSAERLKGVDSTLKIQPAKLEDSAVYLCASSSLSGRDYNEQFFGPGTRLTVL.

This clonotype was observed a handful of times. The genes are TRBV11-2 and TRBJ2-1; D gene uncertain. The CDR3 spans 14 residues. The V gene lost 3 bases and the J gene lost 8 bases, with 14 bases spanning the gap. The germline gives CDR1 SGHAT, CDR2 FQNNGV. The CDR3 here is CASSFGGIHYEQFF. The CDR3 bases are TGTGCCAGCAGCTTTGGTGGGATACATTATGAGCAGTTCTTC.

This clonotype was detected a few times. The CDR3 DNA reads TGTGCCAGCAGCGTAGTTTCAGGGGGGCGGGTGGACACTGAAGCTTTCTTT. It translates to CASSVVSGGRVDTEAFF. The chain uses TRBV9 and TRBJ1-1, with 7 bases identical to TRBD1. With V trimmed by 0 bases and J by 3 bases, 11 bases remained unmatched. The germline gives CDR1 SGDLS, CDR2 YYNGEE. This CDR3 is 17 amino acids long.

J is TRBJ1-5 and V is TRBV7-2, with D possibly being TRBD1 (5 bases). V lost 0 bases and J 0 bases, leaving 9 bases between the germline ends. The CDR3 spans 16 residues. The germline gives CDR1 SGHTA, CDR2 FQGNSA. Here the CDR3 DNA reads TGTGCCAGCAGCTTAGCCCTCAGGGCTAGCAATCAGCCCCAGCATTTT. This translates into CASSLALRASNQPQHF.

This clonotype was counted between two and nine times. The chain uses TRBV4-1 and TRBJ2-1; the D gene is possibly TRBD2 (6 bases). Germline loops: CDR1 MGHRA, CDR2 YSYEKL. This CDR3 spans 14 amino acids. V shed 9 bases and J shed 5 bases, with 17 bases lying between them. CDR3 loop: CASGVGPGDNEQFF. For the CDR3, the DNA is TGCGCCAGTGGAGTGGGCCCGGGAGACAATGAGCAGTTCTTC.

The chain uses TRBV20-1 and TRBJ2-3; TRBD2 agrees at 11 bases. J lost 5 bases, V lost 6 bases, and 13 bases had no gene match. This CDR3 contains 16 residues. Germline CDR1 DFQATT, CDR2 SNEGSKA (reference sequence). For the CDR3, the DNA is TGCAGTGCGACTCTAGCGGGGGGTCTTGCGGGAGATACGCAGTATTTT. This codes for CSATLAGGLAGDTQYF.

This clonotype was found many times. This sequence joins TRBV6-5 and TRBJ2-1, with 7 bases fitting TRBD1. The CDR3 totals 15 residues. V shed 2 bases, J shed 5 bases, and the junction held 6 bases outside the gene matches. CDR1 and CDR2 (germline): MNHEY, SVGAGI. As DNA, the CDR3 is TGTGCCAGCAGTTACGTCCAGGGGGAAAACAATGAGCAGTTCTTC. Its protein product is CASSYVQGENNEQFF.

CDR3 bases: TGTGCCAGCAGCCAGCACACTCGAAATGAGCAGTTCTTC. Its protein product is CASSQHTRNEQFF. The rearrangement joins TRBV4-2 to TRBJ2-1; D call uncertain. Germline V gene sequence: CDR1 LGHNA, CDR2 YNFKEQ. The CDR3 sequence is 13 residues long. The V end lost 3 bases, the J end lost 7 bases, and 10 bases lay between the germline ends.

The genes are TRBV7-9 and TRBJ2-1; 13 nucleotides match TRBD2. V lost 5 bases to trimming and J lost 6 bases; unmatched junction nucleotides: 10. From germline, CDR1 is SEHNR and CDR2 FQNEAQ (reference sequence). CDR3 length equals 17 residues. CDR3 region: CASSPPGTSGETNEQFF. The CDR3, as DNA: TGTGCCAGCAGCCCCCCCGGGACTAGCGGGGAGACCAATGAGCAGTTCTTC.

This chain links TRBV24-1 with TRBJ2-2; D tentatively fits TRBD1 or TRBD2 (6 bases each). Germline-derived CDR1 and CDR2 are KGHDR and SFDVKD. This CDR3 contains 17 residues. Trimming removed 0 bases from V and 0 bases from J, with 10 bases in between. CDR3 protein: CATSDLLGGPNTGELFF. CDR3 sequence (DNA): TGTGCCACCAGTGATTTGCTGGGGGGCCCGAACACCGGGGAGCTGTTTTTT.

This clonotype appeared a few times. The chain combines TRBV20-1 with TRBJ1-1; D gene uncertain. The CDR3 totals 11 residues. CDR1 and CDR2 from the germline V gene are DFQATT and SNEGSKA (reference sequence). V lost 2 bases to trimming and J lost 7 bases, with 8 bases between them. The CDR3 DNA reads as TGCAGTGCTAGATTTGGGGATGAAGCTTTCTTT. This gives the protein CSARFGDEAFF.

The chain links TRBV6-1 to TRBJ1-1; a weak D match, TRBD1 (5 bases). The germline gives CDR1 MNHNS, CDR2 SASEGT. Trimming left V 0 bases short and J 5 bases short, with 10 bases between. The CDR3 runs to 14 residues. In DNA form, the CDR3 reads TGTGCCAGCAGTGAAGCGATCGGGGGTACTGAAGCTTTCTTT. This translates into CASSEAIGGTEAFF.

The chain uses TRBV7-2 and TRBJ2-1; 7 nucleotides align to TRBD2. CDR1 and CDR2 (germline): SGHTA, FQGNSA. The CDR3 length is 17 residues. The junction had 17 bases not matched to a gene; V was cut back by 5 bases and J by 7 bases. The CDR3 DNA sequence: TGTGCCAGCAGCCTGAGTATGGGGGAGTGGGAGGGGAATGAGCAGTTCTTC. This sequence encodes CASSLSMGEWEGNEQFF. The whole variable domain, filled in from reference TRBV7-2 and TRBJ2-1, reads GAGVSQSPSNKVTEKGKDVELRCDPISGHTALYWYRQSLGQGLEFLIYFQGNSAPDKSGLPSDRFSAERTGGSVSTLTIQRTQQEDSAVYLCASSLSMGEWEGNEQFFGPGTRLTVL.

The chain uses TRBV3-1 and TRBJ2-5; D gene unclear. CDR3 length: 13 residues. The V gene lost 2 bases and the J gene lost 5 bases, with 9 bases spanning the gap. Germline V gene lookup returns CDR1 LGHDT and CDR2 YNNKEL (reference sequence). Here the CDR3 reads CASSQRREETQYF. CDR3 in DNA: TGTGCCAGCAGCCAACGACGAGAGGAGACCCAGTACTTC.

This clonotype was recorded at least ten times. This chain connects TRBV24-1 to TRBJ2-2, with 7 positions matching TRBD2. The germline CDR1 and CDR2 sequences are KGHDR and SFDVKD. The CDR3 length is 16 residues. Unmatched junction bases numbered 6, after V lost 1 base and J lost 5 bases. CDR3 in amino acids: CATSDLGLAETGELFF. As DNA, the CDR3 is TGTGCCACCAGTGATTTAGGCCTAGCGGAGACCGGGGAGCTGTTTTTT.

The rearrangement links TRBV2 to TRBJ1-5; D perhaps matches TRBD1 (5 bases). This CDR3 has 12 residues. The V and J ends lost 6 bases and 6 bases respectively, with 9 bases between them. Germline loops: CDR1 SNHLY, CDR2 FYNNEI. The CDR3, as DNA: TGTGCCAGCAGCCCAGGGCTTCAGCCCCAGCATTTT. Amino acid sequence: CASSPGLQPQHF.

This clonotype has only a few counts. This rearrangement joins TRBV5-1 to TRBJ1-2; no clear D gene. CDR3 length equals 12 residues. Trimming removed 2 bases from V and 8 bases from J, with 10 bases in between. The germline V gene has CDR1 SGHRS and CDR2 YFSETQ. This CDR3 is CASSFYSQGYTF. CDR3 bases: TGCGCCAGCAGCTTTTACAGCCAGGGCTACACCTTC.

This chain links TRBV28 with TRBJ2-7, with D tentatively TRBD2 (7 bases). The CDR3 totals 14 residues. V gave up 8 bases and J gave up 5 bases, with 19 bases separating them. Germline values: CDR1 MDHEN, CDR2 SYDVKM. This CDR3 is CASFSRGGVHEQYF. As DNA, the CDR3 is TGTGCCAGCTTCTCCAGGGGAGGGGTCCACGAGCAGTACTTC.

This clonotype was detected a few times. The chain's CDR3 is CASSYSRQLQETQYF. The CDR3 coding sequence is TGTGCCAGCAGTTACTCGAGACAGTTGCAAGAGACCCAGTACTTC. The chain joins TRBV6-5 to TRBJ2-5, with a tentative D call TRBD1 (5 bases). V was cut by 0 bases and J by 2 bases, with 10 bases left in between. Germline CDR1 reads MNHEY; CDR2 reads SVGAGI. The CDR3 sequence is 15 residues long.

This clonotype has just a few counts. The CDR3 reads CASSQEVWGDLDNEQFF. The DNA for the CDR3 is TGTGCCAGCAGCCAAGAGGTTTGGGGGGACTTGGACAATGAGCAGTTCTTC. This chain links TRBV4-2 with TRBJ2-1; TRBD2 is a possible D gene (6 bases). Germline V gene lookup returns CDR1 LGHNA and CDR2 YNFKEQ. The CDR3 is 17 residues long. V was trimmed by 0 bases and J by 5 bases, leaving 17 bases between them.

Ten or more counts support this clonotype. V and J are TRBV12-3 or TRBV12-4 and TRBJ1-2; D is possibly TRBD1 (6 bases). With 7 bases removed from V and 6 bases from J, the gap between germline ends came to 9 bases. This CDR3 has 11 residues. The CDR3 here is CASTSGDGYTF. CDR3 bases: TGTGCCAGCACTTCAGGGGATGGCTACACCTTC.

This chain connects TRBV20-1 to TRBJ1-5; weak D call: TRBD1 (5 bases). Germline V gene sequence: CDR1 DFQATT, CDR2 SNEGSKA (reference sequence). CDR3 length: 16 amino acids. V lost 0 bases, J lost 6 bases, and 18 bases lay in between. For the CDR3, the DNA is TGCAGTGCTAGAGACCGACCTGGGGGGTTATTTCAGCCCCAGCATTTT. Protein sequence: CSARDRPGGLFQPQHF.

In this sample, this clonotype turned up a few times. The V gene is TRBV4-2, the J gene TRBJ2-4; 7 positions agree with TRBD2. Germline-derived CDR1 and CDR2 are LGHNA and YNFKEQ. V gave up 0 bases and J gave up 0 bases; unmatched junction bases: 2. The CDR3 is 16 residues long. CDR3 region: CASSQEAGEAKNIQYF. CDR3 in DNA: TGTGCCAGCAGCCAAGAGGCGGGAGAAGCCAAAAACATTCAGTACTTC.

The CDR3 sequence: CASSELSTINTGELFF. The CDR3, as DNA: TGTGCCAGCAGTGAACTCTCAACAATTAACACCGGGGAGCTGTTTTTT. V usage is TRBV6-1 and J usage is TRBJ2-2; D unresolved. This CDR3 has 16 residues. Per germline, CDR1 MNHNS and CDR2 SASEGT. Trimming shortened V by 2 bases and J by 2 bases, and 12 bases separated the two germline ends.